This TCR beta chain was found in a study of cytomegalovirus exposure and HLA in healthy donors. The table lists this clone with a few counts. The target antigen is unknown. V gave up 0 bases and J gave up 8 bases; unmatched junction bases: 10. The germline V gene has CDR1 MGHRA and CDR2 YSYEKL. This CDR3 is 16 amino acids long. Primers for the PCR totalled 60 Vbeta and 13 Jbeta. Clones were sequenced by immunoSEQ multiplex PCR, and TCRdb holds only the in-frame ones, with some missing. The data show roughly 95,000 clones, about three quarters seen once. Findings of the study overall: In a later analysis, DRB1 alleles had the most associated TCRs; HLA-C alleles the fewest. A later analysis linked a missense DCLRE1C variant to TCR beta V- and J-gene trimming. Per a prior analysis, the majority of TCR beta V segments were productive roughly 90% or roughly 30% of the time.

This TCR came from a man aged 25-40 years in good health and CMV-seropositive. This chain uses TRBV4-1 with TRBJ2-1; 7 bases fit TRBD2. Sequenced input: PBMCs. CDR3 sequence (DNA): TGCGCCAGCAGCCAAGATAGAAGCGGGGCCCAGGATGAGCAGTTCTTC. It is translated as CASSQDRSGAQDEQFF.